Below, one T cell receptor (beta chain) is given with its context. This sample was taken from a study of blood T cell repertoires in COVID-19. Sequencing used immunoSEQ multiplex PCR; TCRdb keeps in-frame clones, though not all of them. Of about 200,000 clones detected, about 83% appear once; the ten largest clones hold approximately 5%. The receptor comes from a woman in her sixties or seventies with active or convalescent COVID-19. The sample was peripheral blood.

The CDR3 region is CSVGRDRRETQYF. DNA for the CDR3: TGCAGCGTTGGACGAGACAGGAGGGAGACCCAGTACTTC. V and J are TRBV29-1 and TRBJ2-5, with D maybe TRBD1 (6 bases). There are 13 residues in the CDR3. In germline, CDR1 is SQVTM, CDR2 ANQGSEA. V lost 4 bases, J lost 5 bases, and 14 bases lay in between.